The present TCR beta chain was sequenced within a study of glioma-infiltrating T cells. Study findings and constraints: Only very few CDR3 sequences appeared in both tissue and blood. Non-neoplastic patients had below-expected tissue-blood divergence, while all gliomas exceeded expectation.

CDR3 size: 15 residues. V dropped 0 bases and J dropped 0 bases, with 10 bases sitting between them. Germline V gene data show CDR1 as SGHRS and CDR2 as YFSETQ. This clonotype was seen a handful of times. What it binds is unknown. Using RNA template, CDR3s of TCR alpha and beta were amplified with iRepertoire arm-PCR. One-step reverse transcription and amplification started from around 100-400 ng of tissue mRNA or PBMC total RNA. Via MiXCR, TCRdb re-called the multiplex PCR reads, giving one row per CDR3 protein. The sample contains fewer than 250,000 distinct CDR3 sequences, approximately 30% of which appear only once.

This sequence was found in a human donor with low-grade glioma or glioblastoma, undergoing nonglioma brain surgery, or in good health (not recorded which). Sample: glioma tissue, nonneoplastic brain tissue, or PBMCs (not recorded which). The chain recombines TRBV5-1 with TRBJ2-7; no firm D call. Here the CDR3 DNA reads TGCGCCAGCAGCTTGGGGTTAGGCCTCTCCTACGAGCAGTACTTC. It codes for CASSLGLGLSYEQYF. Full variable domain (remainder filled in from reference TRBV5-1 and TRBJ2-7): KAGVTQTPRYLIKTRGQQVTLSCSPISGHRSVSWYQQTPGQGLQFLFEYFSETQRNKGNFPGRFSGRQFSNSRSEMNVSTLELGDSALYLCASSLGLGLSYEQYFGPGTRLTVT.